A selection of T cell receptor beta chains follows, all from one sample in a study of cytomegalovirus exposure and HLA in healthy donors. Sequencing used immunoSEQ multiplex PCR; TCRdb keeps in-frame clones, though not all of them. The sample consists of under 150,000 clones, 80% of them appearing once. Material for sequencing was PBMCs. The receptors stem from a male donor in good health and CMV-seronegative. The CDR3 runs from the conserved cysteine through the conserved F or W. A D gene is named only where the DNA matches it firmly.

V	J	D	DNA	CDR3
TRBV4-1	TRBJ1-5	.	TGCGCCAGCAGCCAGGGGGGAGGGCCCAATCAGCCCCAGCATTTT	CASSQGGGPNQPQHF
TRBV2	TRBJ1-4	.	TGTGCCATAGGGGGAGGGAATGAAAAACTGTTTTTT	CAIGGGNEKLFF
TRBV5-1	TRBJ2-5	TRBD2	TGCACCAGCAGCCCCGGGACTAGCCAAGAGACCCAGTACTTC	CTSSPGTSQETQYF
TRBV21-1	TRBJ2-7	.	TGTGCCAGCAGCAAAGGCAGGGGTAGGAGCGGGAGGGAGAACTACGAGCAGTACTTC	CASSKGRGRSGRENYEQYF
TRBV4-2	TRBJ2-7	TRBD1	TGTGCCAGCAGCCAAGATCCAGGGGGACAGAGATTTAGGGGGTACGAGCAGTACTTC	CASSQDPGGQRFRGYEQYF
TRBV4-2	TRBJ1-2	.	TGTGCCAGCAGCCAATCAGGACAGTTGGACTATGGCTACACCTTC	CASSQSGQLDYGYTF
TRBV18	TRBJ2-7	TRBD1	TGTGCCAGCTCGTCCCACAGGGGGCATGAGGGTCACGAGCAGTACTTC	CASSSHRGHEGHEQYF
TRBV19	TRBJ2-1	TRBD2	TGTGCCAGTAGTACTAGCGGGGTTAAACTCTACAATGAGCAGTTCTTC	CASSTSGVKLYNEQFF
TRBV28	TRBJ1-6	.	TGTGCCAGCAGTCCTAGGCCCGGGAAGCAGGATTCACCCCTCCACTTT	CASSPRPGKQDSPLHF
TRBV5-6	TRBJ2-2	.	TGTGCCAGCAGCTGGGGGGGCAGGGGAGACACCGGGGAGCTGTTTTTT	CASSWGGRGDTGELFF
TRBV5-1	TRBJ2-7	.	TGCGCCAGCAGCTTGAACAGAAACTCCTACGAGCAGTACTTC	CASSLNRNSYEQYF
TRBV28	TRBJ1-1	.	TGTGCCAGCAGTGGGGACTACACTGAAGCTTTCTTT	CASSGDYTEAFF
TRBV7-9	TRBJ1-6	.	TGTGCCAGCAGCCCCCCCCGCGGGGCGGGTAATTCACCCCTCCACTTT	CASSPPRGAGNSPLHF